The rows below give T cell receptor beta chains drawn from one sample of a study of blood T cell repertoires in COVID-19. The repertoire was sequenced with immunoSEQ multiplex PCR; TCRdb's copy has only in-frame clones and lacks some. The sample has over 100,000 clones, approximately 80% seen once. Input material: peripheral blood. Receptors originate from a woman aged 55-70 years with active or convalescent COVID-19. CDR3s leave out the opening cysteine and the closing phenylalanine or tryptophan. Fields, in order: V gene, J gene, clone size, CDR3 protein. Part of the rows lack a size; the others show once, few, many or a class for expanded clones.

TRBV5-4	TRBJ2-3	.	ASSWGGRLGGDTQY
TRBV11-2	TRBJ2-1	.	ASSLDIRASGSYNEQF
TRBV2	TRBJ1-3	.	ASSGQGNTIY
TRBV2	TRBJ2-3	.	ASRDRTGRDTQY
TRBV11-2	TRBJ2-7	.	ASSLWGEYEQY
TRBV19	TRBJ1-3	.	ASSARGVWARNTIY
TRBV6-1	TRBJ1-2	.	ASSEVRDSSGYT
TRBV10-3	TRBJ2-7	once	AISERLAGPYEQY
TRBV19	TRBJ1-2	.	ASSIEYLGTGIYGYT
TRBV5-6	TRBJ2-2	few	ASRQLGGAGELF
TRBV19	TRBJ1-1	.	ASSIQAGGTTEAF
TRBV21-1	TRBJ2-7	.	ASSKKQVSLIYEQY
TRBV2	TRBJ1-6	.	ASSPGGPKTRPLH
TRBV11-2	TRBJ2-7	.	ASSLGVAPGYEQY
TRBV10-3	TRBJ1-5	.	AISEGDGNQPQH
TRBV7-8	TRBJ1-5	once	ASSLHATGTGPGADQPQH
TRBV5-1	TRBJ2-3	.	ASSASGGAWDEQY
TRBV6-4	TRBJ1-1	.	ASSAGTANTEAF
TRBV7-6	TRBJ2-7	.	ASSLGKGISYEQY
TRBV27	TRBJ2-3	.	ASSPTPGLAAYTQY
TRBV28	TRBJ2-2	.	ASIIGGRAPTGELF
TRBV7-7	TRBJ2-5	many	ASSLGLAGETQY
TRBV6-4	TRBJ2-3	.	ASSDPAGNTQY
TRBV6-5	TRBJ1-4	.	ASRSRDTYEEKLF
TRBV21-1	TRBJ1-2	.	ASSTGQGVGSGYGYT
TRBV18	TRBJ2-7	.	ASSPYGGSRGSHEQY
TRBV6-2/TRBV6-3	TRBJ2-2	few	ASSYSPRGHGELF
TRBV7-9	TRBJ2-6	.	ASSTAGAGANVLT
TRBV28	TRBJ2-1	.	ASHPFPPSSYNEQF
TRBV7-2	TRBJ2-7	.	ASSLARGPEQY
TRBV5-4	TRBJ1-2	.	ASSSGGGRIYGYT
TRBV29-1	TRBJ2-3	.	SVEDRGDTQY
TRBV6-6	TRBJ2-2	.	ASSKGASGRAGELF
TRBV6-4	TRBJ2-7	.	ASSVISGTEQY
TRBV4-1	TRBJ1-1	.	ASSKRQVRNTEAF
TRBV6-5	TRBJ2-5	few	ASRAGGVRETQY
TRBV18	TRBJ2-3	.	ASSPVAGSTDTQY
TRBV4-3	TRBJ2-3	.	ASSQALGGGTDTQY
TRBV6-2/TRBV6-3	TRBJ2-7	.	ASSFIHEQY
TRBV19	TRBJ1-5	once	ASSIGEGNNQPQH